A single sample gave rise to the 14 T cell receptor beta chains below, sequenced in a study of T cells after yellow fever vaccination. TCRdb ran MiXCR on the 5' RACE reads and lists one entry per CDR3 protein. The sample yields about 69,000 distinct CDR3 sequences, about 6% seen once. Source: CD4+ T cells sorted from PBMCs, taken more than 13 days after the first yellow fever vaccination. Receptor source: a man aged 18-30 years who received the YFV17D yellow fever vaccine.

This clonotype has a single count. This could be a read error, since a much larger clone is one nucleotide away. The chain uses TRBV20-1 and TRBJ1-1, with 7 bases lining up with TRBD1. Germline V gene data show CDR1 as DFQATT and CDR2 as SNEGSKA (reference sequence). The length of the CDR3 is 13 residues. DNA for the CDR3: TGCAGTGCGCAACGGGACAGCAACACTGAAGCTATCTTT. Protein: CSAQRDSNTEAIF.

This clonotype has at least ten counts. The genes are TRBV6-6 and TRBJ2-5, with a possible D match to TRBD2 (6 bases). The CDR3 runs 13 residues. V gave up 7 bases and J gave up 3 bases, with 12 bases separating them. Germline V CDR1 and CDR2: MNHNY, SVGAGI (reference sequence). The CDR3 sequence is CASNRDFKETQYF. The CDR3 DNA reads TGTGCCAGCAATCGGGACTTTAAAGAGACCCAGTACTTC.

This clonotype was seen many times. V and J are TRBV7-9 and TRBJ1-4; D call uncertain. V was clipped by 7 bases and J by 8 bases, with 11 bases between them. Germline V gene sequence: CDR1 SEHNR, CDR2 FQNEAQ (reference sequence). This CDR3 has 12 amino acids. CDR3 sequence: CASTPFGEKLFF. As DNA, the CDR3 is TGTGCCAGCACTCCCTTCGGGGAAAAACTGTTTTTT.

In this sample, this clonotype turned up many times. The chain recombines TRBV28 with TRBJ2-3; possibly TRBD2 for D (5 bases). Germline V gene sequence: CDR1 MDHEN, CDR2 SYDVKM. Trimming stripped 3 bases from V and 3 bases from J, with 10 bases between. The CDR3 totals 14 residues. The DNA for the CDR3 is TGTGCCAGCAGTTTTAGGAGGATTACAGATACGCAGTATTTT. Translated, it gives CASSFRRITDTQYF. Filled out from reference TRBV28 and TRBJ2-3, the complete variable domain reads DVKVTQSSRYLVKRTGEKVFLECVQDMDHENMFWYRQDPGLGLRLIYFSYDVKMKEKGDIPEGYSVSREKKERFSLILESASTNQTSMYLCASSFRRITDTQYFGPGTRLTVL.

This clonotype has a count of ten or more. The chain couples TRBV30 to TRBJ1-1, with D hard to call. Germline CDR1 and CDR2: GTSNPN and SVGIG (reference sequence). Trimming left V 1 base short and J 1 base short, with 10 bases between. The CDR3 runs to 14 residues. CDR3 loop: CAWSAQTPNTEAFF. The CDR3 DNA reads as TGTGCCTGGAGTGCCCAGACCCCGAACACTGAAGCTTTCTTT.

Note on this clonotype: Given a much more abundant clone one base away, this may be a read error. J is TRBJ2-3 and V is TRBV20-1; D remains ambiguous. The CDR3 spans 11 residues. The V gene's germline CDR1 is DFQATT and CDR2 SNEGSKA (reference sequence). The CDR3 spells CSARGTDAQYF. In nucleotides, the CDR3 is TGCAGTGCTAGAGGCACAGATGCGCAGTATTTT.

This clonotype has at least ten counts. The rearrangement uses TRBV3-1 and TRBJ1-6; D gene uncertain. This CDR3 contains 15 residues. Trimming took off 2 bases at V and 7 bases at J, with 12 bases between the two ends. Germline CDR1 LGHDT, CDR2 YNNKEL (reference sequence). In nucleotides, the CDR3 is TGTGCCAGCAGCCAAATCCCGGAGACCAATTCACCCCTCCACTTT. Its translation is CASSQIPETNSPLHF. Complete variable domain (other parts from reference TRBV3-1 and TRBJ1-6): DTAVSQTPKYLVTQMGNDKSIKCEQNLGHDTMYWYKQDSKKFLKIMFSYNNKELIINETVPNRFSPKSPDKAHLNLHINSLELGDSAVYFCASSQIPETNSPLHFGNGTRLTVT.

This clonotype was detected ten times or more. The genes are TRBV5-1 and TRBJ2-7; 9 nucleotides match TRBD1. Trimming took 2 bases from V and 3 from J; bases not matched to a gene: 9. The germline CDR1 and CDR2 sequences are SGHRS and YFSETQ. This CDR3 has 16 amino acids. CDR3 in amino acids: CASSFEQGAVIYEQYF. CDR3 nucleotide sequence: TGCGCCAGCAGCTTCGAACAGGGGGCAGTTATCTACGAGCAGTACTTC.

Ten or more counts support this clonotype. The gene calls are TRBV5-1 and TRBJ1-2; D might be TRBD1 (5 bases). Trimming pared 4 bases from V and 1 base from J, leaving 8 bases between. CDR1 is SGHRS and CDR2 is YFSETQ in the germline V gene. This CDR3 region has 13 residues. The CDR3 loop reads CASSIDSNYGYTF. The CDR3 bases are TGCGCCAGCAGCATCGACAGTAACTATGGCTACACCTTC. Full variable domain (missing parts from reference TRBV5-1 and TRBJ1-2): KAGVTQTPRYLIKTRGQQVTLSCSPISGHRSVSWYQQTPGQGLQFLFEYFSETQRNKGNFPGRFSGRQFSNSRSEMNVSTLELGDSALYLCASSIDSNYGYTFGSGTRLTVV.

This clonotype came up many times. V and J are TRBV12-3 or TRBV12-4 and TRBJ1-6; TRBD1 aligns across 7 bases. CDR3 length equals 15 residues. J gave up 4 bases and V 3 bases, and 3 bases lay outside the gene matches. In nucleotides, the CDR3 is TGTGCCAGCAGTTTGGGGGGACAGTATAATTCACCCCTCCACTTT. As protein: CASSLGGQYNSPLHF.

The table lists this clonotype with many counts. J is TRBJ1-2 and V is TRBV6-5; unclear D gene. Germline CDR1 and CDR2: MNHEY and SVGAGI. The CDR3 loop spans 13 amino acids. The V end was cut by 0 bases, the J end by 7 bases, with 9 bases between. CDR3 residues: CASSYSLKSGYTF. CDR3 DNA sequence: TGTGCCAGCAGTTACTCGCTGAAATCTGGCTACACCTTC.

This clonotype was seen many times. The chain couples TRBV7-2 to TRBJ2-1, with D perhaps being TRBD1 or TRBD2 (5 bases each). V lost 5 bases and J 10 bases, leaving 15 bases between the germline ends. The CDR3 spans 13 residues. Germline-derived CDR1 and CDR2 are SGHTA and FQGNSA. This CDR3 is CASSRWDVPEQFF. CDR3 coding DNA: TGTGCCAGCAGCCGATGGGACGTTCCCGAGCAGTTCTTC.

In the case of this clonotype: Germline is not matched at one junction end, which may reflect a read error. The chain joins TRBV16 to TRBJ1-6; possible D gene TRBD1, 5 bases. CDR1 is KGHSY and CDR2 is FQNENV in the germline V gene. The CDR3 spans 15 residues. This chain's CDR3 is CACSLGPGLNSPLHF. The DNA for the CDR3 is TGTGCCTGCAGCCTAGGACCGGGACTGAATTCACCCCTCCACTTT.

At least ten counts were recorded for this clonotype. The chain combines TRBV6-1 with TRBJ2-5; D ambiguous. Trimming shortened V by 2 bases and J by 0 bases, and 10 bases separated the two germline ends. The CDR3 has 15 amino acids. CDR1 and CDR2 from the germline V gene are MNHNS and SASEGT. CDR3 loop: CASSEFNGYQETQYF. DNA for the CDR3: TGTGCCAGCAGTGAATTCAACGGGTACCAAGAGACCCAGTACTTC.